The 12 T cell receptor beta chains presented below share a single source sample, sequenced in a study. One entry per CDR3 protein, called by TCRdb with MiXCR from the 5' RACE reads. The data show 35,000 to 50,000 distinct CDR3 sequences, with roughly 21% seen just once and about 4% held by the top ten. Treg sorting used a CD4+CD25+CD127-/low gate. What was sequenced was Tregs sorted from blood. All receptors come from a female donor with breast cancer.

The chain has TRBV2 and TRBJ2-7; D remains unclear. V lost 7 bases and J 0 bases, leaving 10 bases between the germline ends. Germline CDR1 reads SNHLY; CDR2 reads FYNNEI. The CDR3 is 13 residues long. CDR3 amino acids: CASTSASSYEQYF. The CDR3 DNA is TGTGCCAGCACGTCGGCATCCTCCTACGAGCAGTACTTC.

V is TRBV12-3 or TRBV12-4 and J is TRBJ1-1; D possibly corresponds to TRBD1 (5 bases). CDR3 length: 14 amino acids. V was cut by 2 bases and J by 5 bases, with 12 bases left in between. CDR3 protein: CASSLWGTGTEAFF. CDR3 nucleotide sequence: TGTGCCAGCAGTTTATGGGGGACGGGGACTGAAGCTTTCTTT.

The rearrangement links TRBV11-2 to TRBJ2-5; tentative D call: TRBD2 (5 bases). This CDR3 is 14 amino acids long. V was clipped by 5 bases and J by 4 bases, with 14 bases between them. CDR1 and CDR2 from the germline V gene are SGHAT and FQNNGV. The CDR3 reads CASSRGYRGETQYF. In nucleotides, the CDR3 is TGTGCCAGCAGCCGAGGGTATCGGGGAGAGACCCAGTACTTC. The variable domain in full, with the rest retrieved from reference TRBV11-2 and TRBJ2-5, is EAGVAQSPRYKIIEKRQSVAFWCNPISGHATLYWYQQILGQGPKLLIQFQNNGVVDDSQLPKDRFSAERLKGVDSTLKIQPAKLEDSAVYLCASSRGYRGETQYFGPGTRLLVL.

This clonotype has ten or more counts. The V and J genes are TRBV7-8 and TRBJ2-1; 13 bases align to TRBD2. From germline, CDR1 is SGHVS and CDR2 FQNEAQ. The CDR3 has 19 residues. Losses at the gene ends were 1 base for V and 7 bases for J; bases not matched to a gene: 13. The CDR3 loop is CASSLGYRRLAGGSNEQFF. CDR3 in DNA: TGTGCCAGCAGCTTAGGGTACCGGCGACTAGCGGGAGGATCAAATGAGCAGTTCTTC.

Of note for this clonotype: A clone one base away is much larger, so this may be a read error. V is TRBV4-1 and J is TRBJ2-1; 7 nucleotides match TRBD2. CDR1 is MGHRA, CDR2 YSYEKL, per germline. The CDR3 is 15 residues long. DNA for the CDR3: TGCGCCGGCAGCCAAGTGGGACTATCCTACAATGAGCAGTTCTTC. Translating gives CAGSQVGLSYNEQFF.

This clonotype came up many times. The J gene is TRBJ2-1, the V gene TRBV4-1; either TRBD1 or TRBD2 may supply D (5 bases each). The CDR3 has 19 amino acids. The ends were cut back, 4 bases at V and 1 base at J, with 23 bases in the middle. The germline gives CDR1 MGHRA, CDR2 YSYEKL. The CDR3 bases are TGCGCCAGCAGCCCTAGAGGGGCTACTAGTTTACGTTCCTACAATGAGCAGTTCTTC. This gives the protein CASSPRGATSLRSYNEQFF.

The J gene is TRBJ2-7, the V gene TRBV6-1; D remains unclear. Germline-derived CDR1 and CDR2 are MNHNS and SASEGT. CDR3 length: 15 amino acids. V was pared by 5 bases and J by 1 base, with 15 bases between. The CDR3 nucleotides are TGTGCCAGCAGTCATTCTGGCGCGGAATCCTACGAGCAGTACTTC. It yields the protein CASSHSGAESYEQYF.

The rearrangement uses TRBV27 and TRBJ2-7, with TRBD2 matching 12 bases. CDR1 is MNHEY and CDR2 is SMNVEV in the germline V gene (reference sequence). The CDR3 runs to 14 residues. V dropped 11 bases and J dropped 3; count of bases not matched to a gene: 8. The CDR3 DNA sequence: TGTGCCGGCAAACCGGGACTAGCGGGCTACGAGCAGTACTTC. It specifies CAGKPGLAGYEQYF.

The chain combines TRBV28 with TRBJ1-2, with a tentative D call TRBD1 (5 bases). Germline V gives CDR1 MDHEN, CDR2 SYDVKM. The germline V and J ends were trimmed by 5 bases and 0 bases, with 16 bases remaining between them. CDR3 length equals 16 residues. The CDR3 is CASSDTGTLANYGYTF. The DNA for the CDR3 is TGTGCCAGCAGTGACACCGGGACTCTAGCTAACTATGGCTACACCTTC.

About this clonotype itself: With a much larger clone just one base away, this may be a read error. The chain carries TRBV4-2 and TRBJ2-3; 8 nucleotides line up with TRBD1. Germline CDR1 LGHNA, CDR2 YNFKEQ. The CDR3 runs to 15 residues. CDR3 in amino acids: CTSSPGGGDSDTQYF. The CDR3, as DNA: TGTACCAGCAGCCCAGGGGGCGGGGATAGCGATACGCAGTATTTT.

The gene calls are TRBV5-1 and TRBJ1-6, with D tentatively TRBD1 (5 bases). This CDR3 has 15 residues. Germline V gene sequence: CDR1 SGHRS, CDR2 YFSETQ. V gave up 0 bases and J gave up 17 bases, with 21 bases separating them. CDR3 coding DNA: TGCGCCAGCAGCTTGGACGGGACGGCAAATTCGCCCTTCCACTTT. Protein product: CASSLDGTANSPFHF.

Notes on this clonotype: A read error may be the cause here, since a much bigger clone is one base away. This chain links TRBV27 with TRBJ2-3; D is unresolved. This CDR3 region has 13 residues. Germline V gene data show CDR1 as MNHEY and CDR2 as SMNVEV (reference sequence). As DNA, the CDR3 is TGTGCCAGCAGTTATAGATCATCAGATACGCAGTGTTTT. Protein sequence: CASSYRSSDTQCF.